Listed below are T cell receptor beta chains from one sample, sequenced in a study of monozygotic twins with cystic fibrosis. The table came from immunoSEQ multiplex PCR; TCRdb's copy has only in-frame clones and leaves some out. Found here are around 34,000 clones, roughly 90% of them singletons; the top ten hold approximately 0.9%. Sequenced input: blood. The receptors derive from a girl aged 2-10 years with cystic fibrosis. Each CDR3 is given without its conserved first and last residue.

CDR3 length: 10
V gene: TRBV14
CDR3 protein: ASSQENQPQH

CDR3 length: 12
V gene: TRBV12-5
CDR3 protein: ASGSTGFGYGYT

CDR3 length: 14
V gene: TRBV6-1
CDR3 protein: ASSVLAGGGTDTQY

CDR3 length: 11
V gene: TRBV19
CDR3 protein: ASRQTATTEAF

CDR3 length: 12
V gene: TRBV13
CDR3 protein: ASSRGVGDQPQH

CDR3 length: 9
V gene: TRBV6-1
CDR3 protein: ASLRDYGYT

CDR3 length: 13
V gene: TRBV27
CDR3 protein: ASSSNTPGANEAF

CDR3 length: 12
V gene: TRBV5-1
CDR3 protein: ASSFAMTETEAF

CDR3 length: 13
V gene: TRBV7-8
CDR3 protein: ASSLRRVKGEKLF

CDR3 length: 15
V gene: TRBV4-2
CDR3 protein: ASSQEGGGAGNQPQH

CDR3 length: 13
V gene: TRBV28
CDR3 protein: ASSKITFTGETQY

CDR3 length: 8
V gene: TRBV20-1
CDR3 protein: SARADGYT

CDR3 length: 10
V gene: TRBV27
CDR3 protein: ASSLDTDTQY

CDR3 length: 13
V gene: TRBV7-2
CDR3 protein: ASSSLPGSGNTIY

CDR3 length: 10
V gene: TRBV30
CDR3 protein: AWSGTGYEQY

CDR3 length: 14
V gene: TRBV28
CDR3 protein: ASSYAGSRLNQPQH

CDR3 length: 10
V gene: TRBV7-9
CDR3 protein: ASSPGGALAF

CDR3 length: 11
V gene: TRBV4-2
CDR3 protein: ASSQVSYNEQF

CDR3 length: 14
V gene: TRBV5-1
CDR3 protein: ASSSSPLNFFYGYT

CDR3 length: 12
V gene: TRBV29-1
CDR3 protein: SVGLALGTDTQY

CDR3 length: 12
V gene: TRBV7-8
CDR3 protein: ASSIDRDRNTIY

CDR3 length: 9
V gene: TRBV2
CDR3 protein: ASSEATEAF

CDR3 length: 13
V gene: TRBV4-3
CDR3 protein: ASSQAWGPGDTQY

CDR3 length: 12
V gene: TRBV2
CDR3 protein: ASSVDGSTDTQY

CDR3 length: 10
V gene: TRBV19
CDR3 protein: ASSMIGWPQH

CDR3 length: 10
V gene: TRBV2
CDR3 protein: ASSVGGETQY

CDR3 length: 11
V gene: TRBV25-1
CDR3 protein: ASSNRVSYEQY

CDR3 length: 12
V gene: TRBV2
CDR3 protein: ASGGRDSYQPQH

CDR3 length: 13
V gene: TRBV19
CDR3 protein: ASSIARTGSQPQH

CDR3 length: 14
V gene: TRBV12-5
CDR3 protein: ASGFGQGVSYNEQF

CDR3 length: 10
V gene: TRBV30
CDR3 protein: AWSGTGYGYT

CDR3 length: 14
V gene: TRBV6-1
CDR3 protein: ASSEVPGGNTGELF

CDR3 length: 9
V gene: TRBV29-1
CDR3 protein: SVDGHYGYT

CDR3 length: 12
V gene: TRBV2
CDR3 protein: ASSDIGGGTEAF

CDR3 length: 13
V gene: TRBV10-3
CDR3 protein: AIRTTLSGANVLT

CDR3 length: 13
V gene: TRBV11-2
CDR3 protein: ASSLSRQDYYEQY

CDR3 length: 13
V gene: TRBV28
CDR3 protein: ASSRGQDALQKLF

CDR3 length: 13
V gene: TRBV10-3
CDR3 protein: AISWTSGIPYEQY

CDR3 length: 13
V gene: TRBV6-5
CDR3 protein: ASSYQAGYTDTQY

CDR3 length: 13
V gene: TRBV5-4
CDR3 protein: ASSVTGQDNQPQH